The T cell receptor (beta chain) under discussion was sequenced for a study of blood T cell repertoires in COVID-19. About the research overall: Acute and convalescent COVID-19 specimens originated in the United States, Italy and Spain. T cells, B-cell-depleted T cells, or PBMCs supplied cDNA or gDNA.

V lost 2 bases, J lost 4 bases, and 4 bases stayed unmatched. This CDR3 is 14 amino acids long. Germline V gene lookup returns CDR1 SGHRS and CDR2 YFSETQ. Under the authors' procedure: Amplification of reference gene primers was used by the study to estimate nucleated cell counts. Data came from immunoSEQ multiplex PCR; TCRdb stores just in-frame clones and leaves some out. The DNA was the basis for D and trimming; V, J and clone size are from that table. Of roughly 70,000 clones in the sample, 91% were seen once. The sample consisted of peripheral blood. The receptor comes from a woman aged 55-70 years with active COVID-19. J is TRBJ2-3 and V is TRBV5-1; 7 nucleotides agree with TRBD2. This CDR3 is CASSFAGAPDTQYF. The CDR3 region has the DNA TGCGCCAGCAGCTTTGCGGGAGCCCCAGATACGCAGTATTTT. The whole variable domain, remainder taken from reference TRBV5-1 and TRBJ2-3, is KAGVTQTPRYLIKTRGQQVTLSCSPISGHRSVSWYQQTPGQGLQFLFEYFSETQRNKGNFPGRFSGRQFSNSRSEMNVSTLELGDSALYLCASSFAGAPDTQYFGPGTRLTVL.